This passage covers 14 T cell receptor beta chains from one sample sequenced in a study of T-cell memory formation after mild COVID-19 (dated by TCRdb to 2020 to 2022). Library preparation used 5' RACE. Sequencing was performed on an Illumina NovaSeq 6000. TCRdb passed the public sequencing reads through fastp at Q25 and MiXCR, retaining productive beta sequences. For every CDR3 protein sequence, its rows merge into one entry that carries the most common genes and DNA. The sample table records around 65,000 distinct CDR3 sequences; less than 9.5% of these occur just once. The top ten clones comprise about 1.1% of the sample. The sequenced sample was PBMCs or a T cell subset sorted from them (not recorded which). Receptors were obtained from a man aged 18 to 29 who had mild COVID-19 (a few samples of this study predate the infection). The sample titles of this study are shuffled in the database, so cell type and time point are left out; the donor was told from shared clones.

This clonotype was seen many times. This chain uses TRBV7-2 with TRBJ2-1; 10 bases are shared with TRBD2. CDR1 SGHTA and CDR2 FQGNSA come from the germline V gene. The junction had 5 bases not matched to a gene; V was cut back by 5 bases and J by 4 bases. The CDR3 has 15 amino acids. CDR3 protein: CASSLGTSVYNEQFF. Written as DNA, the CDR3 is TGTGCCAGCAGCCTGGGGACTAGCGTGTACAATGAGCAGTTCTTC.

By sample share, this clonotype is medium-sized. The gene calls are TRBV12-3 or TRBV12-4 and TRBJ2-3, with TRBD2 matching over 8 bases. The junction had 8 bases not matched to a gene; V was cut back by 6 bases and J by 3 bases. This CDR3 comprises 15 residues. Here the CDR3 DNA reads TGTGCCAGCAGGCCCCCGGGACTAGAAACAGATACGCAGTATTTT. Amino acid sequence: CASRPPGLETDTQYF.

This clonotype was observed a handful of times. The rearrangement uses TRBV7-2 and TRBJ2-6; D call uncertain. Trimming cost V 2 bases and J 3 bases, with 5 bases left between them. Germline-derived CDR1 and CDR2 are SGHTA and FQGNSA. The CDR3 has 14 amino acids. CDR3 sequence (DNA): TGTGCCAGCAGCTTATTCGGTGGGGCCAACGTCCTGACTTTC. Its protein product is CASSLFGGANVLTF.

There are a few counts of this clonotype. The genes are TRBV2 and TRBJ2-1; 9 bases line up with TRBD2. Germline CDR1 is SNHLY and CDR2 is FYNNEI. There are 15 residues in the CDR3. The junction had 11 bases not matched to a gene; V was cut back by 6 bases and J by 8 bases. CDR3 bases: TGTGCCAGCAGGCGCCGGCGGGGGGGCGAGGATGAGCAGTTCTTC. Amino acids: CASRRRRGGEDEQFF.

The chain carries TRBV29-1 and TRBJ1-6; tentative D call: TRBD1 (6 bases). The CDR3 totals 15 residues. Germline V lookup: CDR1 SQVTM, CDR2 ANQGSEA. Between the trimmed V and J ends, which lost 4 bases and 8 bases, there was a span of 18 bases. This CDR3 reads CSVATRQGKDSPLHF. The CDR3 nucleotides read TGCAGCGTTGCGACACGGCAGGGGAAGGATTCACCCCTCCACTTT.

This clonotype was detected only a few times. This chain connects TRBV7-2 to TRBJ2-5; D assignment may be TRBD1 or TRBD2 (5 bases each). CDR3 size: 13 residues. CDR1 SGHTA and CDR2 FQGNSA come from the germline V gene. V was cut by 5 bases and J by 1 base, with 8 bases left in between. The CDR3 reads CASSRDRQETQYF. For the CDR3, the DNA is TGTGCCAGCAGCCGGGACCGCCAAGAGACCCAGTACTTC.

The sample holds a few counts of this clonotype. This chain connects TRBV5-1 to TRBJ1-2, with D unclear. This CDR3 comprises 13 residues. CDR1 and CDR2 (germline): SGHRS, YFSETQ. Between the trimmed V and J ends, which lost 9 bases and 0 bases, there was a span of 12 bases. The CDR3 DNA sequence: TGCGCCACCACCGACGGAGCTAACTATGGCTACACCTTC. Protein: CATTDGANYGYTF.

This clonotype was found many times. The V and J genes are TRBV5-1 and TRBJ2-1; D gene ambiguous. The CDR3 has 16 amino acids. The germline CDR1 and CDR2 sequences are SGHRS and YFSETQ. V was trimmed by 0 bases and J by 0 bases, leaving 10 bases between them. This CDR3 reads CASSLAGNPSYNEQFF. In nucleotides, the CDR3 is TGCGCCAGCAGCTTGGCGGGCAACCCCTCCTACAATGAGCAGTTCTTC.

This chain links TRBV12-3 or TRBV12-4 with TRBJ1-6; the D gene is possibly TRBD1 (5 bases). V was trimmed by 10 bases and J by 5 bases, leaving 27 bases between them. The CDR3 contains 18 residues. The DNA of the CDR3 is TGTGCCACAGCCCAGGGAAGGTTGCGGCGGGGGAATAATTCACCCCTCCACTTT. Translating gives CATAQGRLRRGNNSPLHF.

This clonotype has only a few counts. The chain combines TRBV19 with TRBJ1-2; TRBD1 matches at 7 bases. The ends lost 6 bases at V and 8 bases at J; junction bases unmatched: 9. There are 13 residues in the CDR3. Germline loops: CDR1 LNHDA, CDR2 SQIVND (reference sequence). CDR3 protein: CASRAGTVNGYTF. The CDR3 DNA follows: TGTGCCAGTAGGGCCGGGACAGTAAACGGCTACACCTTC.

The V and J genes are TRBV10-1 and TRBJ2-1, with 8 positions matching TRBD1. CDR1 is WNHNN and CDR2 is SYGVQD in the germline V gene (reference sequence). CDR3 size: 15 residues. V dropped 6 bases and J dropped 7; count of bases not matched to a gene: 11. CDR3 loop: CASSPTGGRRNEQFF. In nucleotides, the CDR3 is TGCGCCAGCAGCCCAACAGGGGGTCGAAGAAATGAGCAGTTCTTC.

This clonotype was recorded many times. CDR3 DNA: TGTGCCAGCTCACCGCAGTGGGGGAGAGAGACCCAGTACTTC. Protein: CASSPQWGRETQYF. The chain is built from TRBV18 and TRBJ2-5; D tentatively fits TRBD1 or TRBD2 (5 bases each). Germline lookup yields CDR1 KGHSH and CDR2 LQKENI. V was trimmed by 3 bases and J by 4 bases, leaving 12 bases between them. This CDR3 contains 14 residues. The full variable domain, its missing parts supplied by reference TRBV18 and TRBJ2-5, is NAGVMQNPRHLVRRRGQEARLRCSPMKGHSHVYWYRQLPEEGLKFMVYLQKENIIDESGMPKERFSAEFPKEGPSILRIQQVVRGDSAAYFCASSPQWGRETQYFGPGTRLLVL.

The V gene is TRBV5-1, the J gene TRBJ1-3; D is unresolved. CDR1 is SGHRS and CDR2 is YFSETQ in the germline V gene. Trimming removed 0 bases at V and 0 bases at J, with 10 bases between. This CDR3 is built from 16 residues. CDR3 in DNA: TGCGCCAGCAGCTTGGGACCGCAGAGCTCTGGAAACACCATATATTTT. It yields the protein CASSLGPQSSGNTIYF.

This clonotype was observed at least ten times. V usage is TRBV6-4 and J usage is TRBJ2-3; no clear D. This CDR3 contains 12 residues. Trimming removed 2 bases from V and 3 bases from J, with 3 bases in between. Germline CDR1 reads MRHNA; CDR2 reads SNTAGT. The CDR3 DNA reads TGTGCCAGCAGTGACGTGACAGATACGCAGTATTTT. This codes for CASSDVTDTQYF.